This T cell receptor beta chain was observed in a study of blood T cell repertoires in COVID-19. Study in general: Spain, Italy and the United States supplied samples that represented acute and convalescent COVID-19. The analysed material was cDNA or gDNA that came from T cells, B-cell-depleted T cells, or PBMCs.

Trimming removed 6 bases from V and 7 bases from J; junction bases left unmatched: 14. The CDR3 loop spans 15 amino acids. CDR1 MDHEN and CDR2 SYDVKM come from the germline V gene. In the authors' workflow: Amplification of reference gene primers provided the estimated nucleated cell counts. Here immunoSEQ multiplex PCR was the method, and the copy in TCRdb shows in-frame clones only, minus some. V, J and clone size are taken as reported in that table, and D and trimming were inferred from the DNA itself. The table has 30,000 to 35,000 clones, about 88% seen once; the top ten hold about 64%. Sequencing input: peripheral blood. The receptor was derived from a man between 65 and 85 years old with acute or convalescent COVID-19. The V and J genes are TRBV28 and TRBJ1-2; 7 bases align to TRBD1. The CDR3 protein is CASSVEGAGLSGYTF. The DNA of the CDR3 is TGTGCCAGCAGCGTGGAGGGGGCAGGGTTGTCTGGCTACACCTTC.